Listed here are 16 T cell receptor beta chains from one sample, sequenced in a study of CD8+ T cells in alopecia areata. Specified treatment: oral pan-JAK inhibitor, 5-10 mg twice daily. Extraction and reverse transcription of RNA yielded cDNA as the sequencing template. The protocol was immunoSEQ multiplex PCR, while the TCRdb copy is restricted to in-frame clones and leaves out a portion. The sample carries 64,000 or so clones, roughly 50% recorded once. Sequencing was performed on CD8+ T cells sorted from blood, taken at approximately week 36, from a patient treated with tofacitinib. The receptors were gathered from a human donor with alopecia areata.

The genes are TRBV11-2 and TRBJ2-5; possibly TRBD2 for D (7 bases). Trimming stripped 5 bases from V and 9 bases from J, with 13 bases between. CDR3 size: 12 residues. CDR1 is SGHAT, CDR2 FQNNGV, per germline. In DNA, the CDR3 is TGTGCCAGCAGCACCAGGGGAGGGTCCCAGTACTTC. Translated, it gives CASSTRGGSQYF.

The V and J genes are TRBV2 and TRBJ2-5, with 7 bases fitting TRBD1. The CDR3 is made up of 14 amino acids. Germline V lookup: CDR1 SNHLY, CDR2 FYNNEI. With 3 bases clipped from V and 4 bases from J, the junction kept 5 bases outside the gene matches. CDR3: CASSERGRRETQYF. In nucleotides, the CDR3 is TGTGCCAGCAGTGAGAGGGGGCGCCGAGAGACCCAGTACTTC.

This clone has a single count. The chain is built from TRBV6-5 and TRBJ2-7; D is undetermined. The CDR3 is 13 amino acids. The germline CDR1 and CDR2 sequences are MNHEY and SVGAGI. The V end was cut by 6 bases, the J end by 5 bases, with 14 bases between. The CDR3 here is CASRKGFSDEQYF. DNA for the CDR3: TGTGCCAGCAGGAAAGGGTTTTCGGACGAGCAGTACTTC.

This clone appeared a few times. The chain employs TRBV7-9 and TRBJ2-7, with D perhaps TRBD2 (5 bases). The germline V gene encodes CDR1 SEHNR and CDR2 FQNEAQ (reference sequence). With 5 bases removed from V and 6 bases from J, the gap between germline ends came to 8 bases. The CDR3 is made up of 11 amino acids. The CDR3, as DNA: TGTGCCAGCAGCCCAGGAGGCGAGCAGTACTTC. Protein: CASSPGGEQYF.

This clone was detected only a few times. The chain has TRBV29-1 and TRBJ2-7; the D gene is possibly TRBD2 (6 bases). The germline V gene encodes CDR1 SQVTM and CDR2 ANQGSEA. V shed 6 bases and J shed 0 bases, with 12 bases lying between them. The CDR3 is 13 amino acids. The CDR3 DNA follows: TGCAGCGTCCCCGGGACTCTCTCCTACGAGCAGTACTTC. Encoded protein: CSVPGTLSYEQYF.

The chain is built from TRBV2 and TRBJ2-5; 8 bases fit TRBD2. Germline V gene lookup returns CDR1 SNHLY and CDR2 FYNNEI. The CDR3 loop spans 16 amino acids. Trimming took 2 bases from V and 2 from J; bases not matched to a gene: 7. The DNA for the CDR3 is TGTGCCAGCAGTGAAATAATCGGGAGGGGGCAAGAGACCCAGTACTTC. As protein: CASSEIIGRGQETQYF. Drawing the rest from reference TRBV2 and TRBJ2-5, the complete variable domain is EPEVTQTPSHQVTQMGQEVILRCVPISNHLYFYWYRQILGQKVEFLVSFYNNEISEKSEIFDDQFSVERPDGSNFTLKIRSTKLEDSAMYFCASSEIIGRGQETQYFGPGTRLLVL.

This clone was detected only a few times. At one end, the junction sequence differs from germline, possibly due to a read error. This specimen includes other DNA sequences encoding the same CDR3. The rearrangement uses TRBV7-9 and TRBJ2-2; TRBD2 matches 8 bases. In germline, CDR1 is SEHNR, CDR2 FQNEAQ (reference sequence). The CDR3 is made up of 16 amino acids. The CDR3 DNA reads TGCGCCAGCAGCCAAGAGCGGGAGTGGAACACCGGGGAGCTGTTTTTT. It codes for CASSQEREWNTGELFF.

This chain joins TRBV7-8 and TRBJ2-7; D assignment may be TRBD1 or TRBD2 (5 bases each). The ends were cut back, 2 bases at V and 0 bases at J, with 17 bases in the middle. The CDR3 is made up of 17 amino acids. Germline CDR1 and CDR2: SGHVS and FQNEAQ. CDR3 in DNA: TGTGCCAGCAGCTTACCAGAAGAGGGACGGAACTCCTACGAGCAGTACTTC. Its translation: CASSLPEEGRNSYEQYF.

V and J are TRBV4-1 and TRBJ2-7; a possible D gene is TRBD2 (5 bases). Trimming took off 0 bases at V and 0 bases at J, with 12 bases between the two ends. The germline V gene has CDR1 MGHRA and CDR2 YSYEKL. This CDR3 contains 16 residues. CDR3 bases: TGCGCCAGCAGCCAAGATTTTGCGGGCAACTCCTACGAGCAGTACTTC. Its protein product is CASSQDFAGNSYEQYF.

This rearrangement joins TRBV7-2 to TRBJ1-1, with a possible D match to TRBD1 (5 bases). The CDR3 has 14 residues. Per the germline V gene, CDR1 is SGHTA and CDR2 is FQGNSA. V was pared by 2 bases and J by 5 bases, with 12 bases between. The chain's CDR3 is CASSLRGERTEAFF. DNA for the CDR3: TGTGCCAGCAGCTTACGAGGGGAGCGTACTGAAGCTTTCTTT.

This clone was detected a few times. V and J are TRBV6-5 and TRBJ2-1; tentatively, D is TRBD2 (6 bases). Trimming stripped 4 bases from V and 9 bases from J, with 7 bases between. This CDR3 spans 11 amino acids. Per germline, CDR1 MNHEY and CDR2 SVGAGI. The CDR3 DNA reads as TGTGCCAGCAGTTCGGGGGTTGAGCAGTTCTTC. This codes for CASSSGVEQFF.

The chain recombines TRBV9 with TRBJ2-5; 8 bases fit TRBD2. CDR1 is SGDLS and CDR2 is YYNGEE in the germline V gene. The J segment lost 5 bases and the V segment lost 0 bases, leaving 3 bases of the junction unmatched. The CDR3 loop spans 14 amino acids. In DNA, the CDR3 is TGTGCCAGCAGCGTAGGGACTAGCCCCGAGACCCAGTACTTC. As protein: CASSVGTSPETQYF.

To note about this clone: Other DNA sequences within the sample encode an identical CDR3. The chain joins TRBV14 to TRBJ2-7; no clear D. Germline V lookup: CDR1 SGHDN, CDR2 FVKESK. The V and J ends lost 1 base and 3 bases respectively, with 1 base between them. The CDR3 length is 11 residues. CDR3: CASSQGYEQYF. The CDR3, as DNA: TGTGCCAGCAGCCAAGGCTACGAGCAGTACTTC.

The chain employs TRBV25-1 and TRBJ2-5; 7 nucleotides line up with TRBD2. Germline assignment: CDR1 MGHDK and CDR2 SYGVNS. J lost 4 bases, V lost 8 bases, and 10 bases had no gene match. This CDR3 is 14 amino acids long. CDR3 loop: CASVGGWRRETQYF. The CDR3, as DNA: TGTGCCAGCGTGGGAGGGTGGAGGCGAGAGACCCAGTACTTC.

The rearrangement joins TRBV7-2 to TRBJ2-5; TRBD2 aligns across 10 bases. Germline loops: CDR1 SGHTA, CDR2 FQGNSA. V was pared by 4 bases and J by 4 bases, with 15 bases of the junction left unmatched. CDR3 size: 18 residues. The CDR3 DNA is TGTGCCAGCAGCTCCTCAACTTCACTAGCGGGATCTCGAGAGACCCAGTACTTC. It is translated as CASSSSTSLAGSRETQYF.

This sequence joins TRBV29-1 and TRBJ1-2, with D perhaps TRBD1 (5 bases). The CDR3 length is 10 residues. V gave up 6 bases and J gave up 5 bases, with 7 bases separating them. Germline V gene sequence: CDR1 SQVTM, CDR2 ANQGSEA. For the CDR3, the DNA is TGCAGCGTGCCAGGGTATGGCTACACCTTC. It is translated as CSVPGYGYTF.